A single sample gave rise to the 14 T cell receptor beta chains below, sequenced in a study of control samples from healthy donors and cancer patients. TCRdb's copy holds only in-frame clones and misses some; the assay was immunoSEQ multiplex PCR. The sample yields 100,000 to 120,000 clones, around four fifths seen once. The sequencing sample was made of blood. The receptors come from a woman between 50 and 59 years old in good health.

V usage is TRBV7-9 and J usage is TRBJ2-1; 8 bases are a match to TRBD2. This CDR3 has 15 amino acids. Germline trimming cut 1 base from V and 1 base from J; bases unmatched to any gene: 0. The V gene's germline CDR1 is SEHNR and CDR2 FQNEAQ (reference sequence). This chain's CDR3 is CASSLVAGSYNEQFF. The CDR3 region has the DNA TGTGCCAGCAGCTTAGTAGCGGGATCCTACAATGAGCAGTTCTTC.

This clone has a single count. The chain employs TRBV11-3 and TRBJ2-2; no firm D call. CDR3 size: 13 residues. CDR1 is SGHNT and CDR2 is YENEEA in the germline V gene. V lost 6 bases to trimming and J lost 6 bases, with 11 bases between them. CDR3 nucleotide sequence: TGTGCCAGCAGTATCTTAGGTTCCGGGGAGCTGTTTTTT. Its translation: CASSILGSGELFF. Full variable domain (missing parts from reference TRBV11-3 and TRBJ2-2): EAGVVQSPRYKIIEKKQPVAFWCNPISGHNTLYWYLQNLGQGPELLIRYENEEAVDDSQLPKDRFSAERLKGVDSTLKIQPAELGDSAVYLCASSILGSGELFFGEGSRLTVL.

Worth noting for this clone: One end of the junction does not line up with germline, which may come from a read error. The chain's CDR3 is CASSRAHTGELLF. The CDR3 nucleotides are TGTGCCAGCAGCCGCGCGCACACCGGCGAGCTGCTCTTT. The rearrangement links TRBV11-2 to TRBJ1-1; no reliable D call. The germline V gene has CDR1 SGHAT and CDR2 FQNNGV. This CDR3 has 13 residues.

The V gene is TRBV5-4, the J gene TRBJ2-1, with 12 bases matching TRBD2. Germline CDR1 SGHNT, CDR2 YYREEE (reference sequence). The ends lost 6 bases at V and 3 bases at J; junction bases unmatched: 4. The CDR3 length is 15 residues. DNA of the CDR3: TGTGCCAGCACCCTAGCGGGAGGGAACTACAATGAGCAGTTCTTC. Protein product: CASTLAGGNYNEQFF. The entire variable domain, with the rest obtained from reference TRBV5-4 and TRBJ2-1, is as follows: ETGVTQSPTHLIKTRGQQVTLRCSSQSGHNTVSWYQQALGQGPQFIFQYYREEENGRGNFPPRFSGLQFPNYSSELNVNALELDDSALYLCASTLAGGNYNEQFFGPGTRLTVL.

This chain connects TRBV7-3 to TRBJ2-3; 8 nucleotides agree with TRBD2. The CDR3 is 14 residues long. V gave up 4 bases and J gave up 4 bases; unmatched junction bases: 4. Germline CDR1 SGHTA, CDR2 FQGTGA. CDR3 sequence reads: CASSSGLASDTQYF. As DNA, the CDR3 is TGTGCCAGCAGCTCTGGACTAGCTTCAGATACGCAGTATTTT.

The chain links TRBV7-8 to TRBJ1-1; TRBD1 aligns across 9 bases. Trimming took 5 bases from V and 3 from J; bases not matched to a gene: 7. CDR1 is SGHVS and CDR2 is FQNEAQ in the germline V gene. This CDR3 has 15 amino acids. CDR3 in DNA: TGTGCCAGCAGCAGGGGACAGGGTTGGGACACTGAAGCTTTCTTT. Translation: CASSRGQGWDTEAFF.

V is TRBV7-8 and J is TRBJ2-1; D is ambiguous. This CDR3 spans 15 amino acids. V was trimmed by 7 bases and J by 0 bases, leaving 13 bases between them. CDR1 and CDR2 (germline): SGHVS, FQNEAQ. The CDR3 coding sequence is TGTGCCAGCATTCCCCATCTACGCTCCTACAATGAGCAGTTCTTC. It is translated as CASIPHLRSYNEQFF.

V is TRBV3-1 (or the pseudogene TRBV3-2) and J is TRBJ2-5, with D maybe TRBD2 (5 bases). CDR3 length: 15 amino acids. The germline V gene encodes CDR1 LGHDT and CDR2 YNNKEL (reference sequence). V was cut by 0 bases and J by 6 bases, with 14 bases left in between. CDR3 loop: CASSQDRGLGQTQYF. DNA for the CDR3: TGTGCCAGCAGCCAAGATCGAGGACTTGGGCAGACCCAGTACTTC.

Here the CDR3 DNA reads TGTGCCAGTAGTATAGGCGGAGGGGGCAGGACTGAAGCTTTCTTT. Protein product: CASSIGGGGRTEAFF. This rearrangement joins TRBV19 to TRBJ1-1, with 7 bases fitting TRBD1. This CDR3 spans 15 amino acids. Looked up from germline, CDR1 is LNHDA and CDR2 is SQIVND (reference sequence). Germline trimming cut 1 base from V and 5 bases from J; bases unmatched to any gene: 7. The full variable domain, rest sourced from reference TRBV19 and TRBJ1-1, is DGGITQSPKYLFRKEGQNVTLSCEQNLNHDAMYWYRQDPGQGLRLIYYSQIVNDFQKGDIAEGYSVSREKKESFPLTVTSAQKNPTAFYLCASSIGGGGRTEAFFGQGTRLTVV.

The genes are TRBV28 and TRBJ1-2; tentatively, D is TRBD1 (5 bases). The CDR3 is 14 residues long. CDR1 is MDHEN and CDR2 is SYDVKM in the germline V gene. The V gene lost 3 bases and the J gene lost 8 bases, with 16 bases spanning the gap. The chain's CDR3 is CASSLSGRENGYTF. CDR3 nucleotide sequence: TGTGCCAGCAGTTTGTCGGGCAGGGAAAACGGCTACACCTTC.

The rearrangement links TRBV30 to TRBJ1-6; D possibly corresponds to TRBD1 (6 bases). Germline V lookup: CDR1 GTSNPN, CDR2 SVGIG (reference sequence). V gave up 7 bases and J gave up 5 bases, with 15 bases separating them. The CDR3 sequence is 14 residues long. The CDR3 loop reads CALRRSGDNSPLHF. The CDR3 nucleotides read TGTGCCTTAAGGCGGTCAGGGGATAATTCACCCCTCCACTTT.

The rearrangement links TRBV10-3 to TRBJ2-2, with D uncertain. Germline CDR1 and CDR2: ENHRY and SYGVKD. The CDR3 consists of 17 residues. Trimming pared 3 bases from V and 5 bases from J, leaving 19 bases between. The CDR3 nucleotides read TGTGCCATCAGTGAATCCCTTTCGCTTCCTGGGACCGGGGAGCTGTTTTTT. Encoded protein: CAISESLSLPGTGELFF.

The chain combines TRBV27 with TRBJ1-1; 9 bases agree with TRBD1. The CDR3 has 16 residues. CDR1 is MNHEY and CDR2 is SMNVEV in the germline V gene (reference sequence). V gave up 6 bases and J gave up 0 bases; unmatched junction bases: 8. This CDR3 reads CASRNWDRVLNTEAFF. The CDR3 DNA reads TGTGCCAGCAGGAACTGGGACAGGGTCCTGAACACTGAAGCTTTCTTT.

The rearrangement uses TRBV30 and TRBJ2-4; 7 bases are shared with TRBD2. Per the germline V gene, CDR1 is GTSNPN and CDR2 is SVGIG (reference sequence). This CDR3 has 14 residues. V gave up 3 bases and J gave up 2 bases; unmatched junction bases: 4. The CDR3 is CAWSVGGTKNIQYF. The CDR3, as DNA: TGTGCCTGGAGCGTCGGGGGGACCAAAAACATTCAGTACTTC.